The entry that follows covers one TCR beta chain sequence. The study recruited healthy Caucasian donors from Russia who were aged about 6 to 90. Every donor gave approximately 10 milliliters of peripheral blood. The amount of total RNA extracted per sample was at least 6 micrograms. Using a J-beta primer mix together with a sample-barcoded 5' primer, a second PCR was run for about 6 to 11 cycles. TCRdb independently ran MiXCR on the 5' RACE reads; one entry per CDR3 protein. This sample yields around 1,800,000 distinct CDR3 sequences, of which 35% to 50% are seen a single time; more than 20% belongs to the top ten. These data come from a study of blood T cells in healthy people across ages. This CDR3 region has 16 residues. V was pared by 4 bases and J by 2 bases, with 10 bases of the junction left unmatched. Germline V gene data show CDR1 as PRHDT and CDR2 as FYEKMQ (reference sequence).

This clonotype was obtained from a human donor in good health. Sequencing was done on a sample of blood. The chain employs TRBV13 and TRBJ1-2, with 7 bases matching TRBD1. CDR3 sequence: CASSSKNRGGNYGYTF. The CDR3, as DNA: TGTGCCAGCAGCTCGAAAAACAGGGGCGGAAACTATGGCTACACCTTC.